A selection of T cell receptor beta chains follows, all from one sample in a study of shared clonotypes between healthy human individuals. This table comes from immunoSEQ multiplex PCR, and its TCRdb copy is limited to in-frame clones, with some not included. The sample has about 1.1 million clones, approximately 80% seen once. Material: memory CD4+ T cells from PBMCs. Receptors originate from a man aged 18 to 30 in good health. Some clones in this sample may be carry-over from other donors' samples. Each CDR3 is given with its conserved first and last residue. A D gene is named only where the DNA matches it firmly. Clone size is shown for a subset of rows, as once, few, many or a class of expanded clone.

DNA,CDR3,size,J,D,V
TGCGCCAGCAGCCCGGGGAACAAGCGGGCCTACAATGAGCAGTTCTTC,CASSPGNKRAYNEQFF,few,TRBJ2-1,NA,TRBV5-1
TGTGCCAGCTCACCACCGTGGGGGGGCTACACCTTC,CASSPPWGGYTF,once,TRBJ1-2,NA,TRBV18
TGTGCCAGCAGCCTAAGGACTAGCGGGGCTTATGGAAATGAGCAGTTCTTC,CASSLRTSGAYGNEQFF,NA,TRBJ2-1,TRBD2,TRBV27
TGTGCCAGCAGCTCGTGGACGGGGGGACTAGCGGGTAATGAGCAGTTCTTC,CASSSWTGGLAGNEQFF,NA,TRBJ2-1,TRBD2,TRBV11-1
TGTGCCAGCAGTTGGACAGGGGGCAGGGAGACCCAGTACTTC,CASSWTGGRETQYF,NA,TRBJ2-5,TRBD1,TRBV28
TGTGCCAGCAGCCCACCGGGACTAGCGGGGGGCGGGAATGAGCAGTTCTTC,CASSPPGLAGGGNEQFF,NA,TRBJ2-1,TRBD2,TRBV11-2
TGCAGCGCATACAGGGGCGGCGGCTACACCTTC,CSAYRGGGYTF,once,TRBJ1-2,TRBD1,TRBV29-1
TGTGCCAGCAGCTTCAGGGGTTTCTACGAGCAGTACTTC,CASSFRGFYEQYF,NA,TRBJ2-7,NA,TRBV5-4
TGTGCCAGCAATGAGGGCACCCGGATGCGGTTGGATGAGCAGTTCTTC,CASNEGTRMRLDEQFF,NA,TRBJ2-1,NA,TRBV2
TGCGCCAGCAGCTTGGGTTATAGCAGGGGCTCCGCTGAAGCTTTCTTT,CASSLGYSRGSAEAFF,NA,TRBJ1-1,NA,TRBV5-1
TGTGCCAGCAGCCCTCGGACAGGGAGGCTAGTGAGCGGGGAGCTGTTTTTT,CASSPRTGRLVSGELFF,NA,TRBJ2-2,TRBD1,TRBV7-3
TGTGCCAGCAGTTTTCACGGACAGGCGTCCTATGGCTACACCTTC,CASSFHGQASYGYTF,NA,TRBJ1-2,TRBD1,TRBV27
TGTGCCAGCAGCGTAGCGGGGGGGTATGGCTACACCTTC,CASSVAGGYGYTF,NA,TRBJ1-2,NA,TRBV9
TGTGCCAGCATCCTGACAGGGGTCTATGGCTACACCTTC,CASILTGVYGYTF,NA,TRBJ1-2,TRBD1,TRBV6-1
TGTGCCAGCAGCTTCCCTAGCGGGTGGGTTTACGAGCAGTACTTC,CASSFPSGWVYEQYF,NA,TRBJ2-7,TRBD2,TRBV11-2
TGTGCCAGCAGTGAACAGGGACTAGCGAACACCGGGGAGCTGTTTTTT,CASSEQGLANTGELFF,few,TRBJ2-2,TRBD2,TRBV2
TGTGCCAGTGGTGTCGTAATCTCCTACGAGCAGTACTTC,CASGVVISYEQYF,NA,TRBJ2-7,NA,TRBV28
TGTGCCAGCGCCGGGGGGCTCGGGAACACTGAAGCTTTCTTT,CASAGGLGNTEAFF,NA,TRBJ1-1,NA,TRBV6-5
TGTGCCACCAGCAATGGCTACGAGCAGTACTTC,CATSNGYEQYF,NA,TRBJ2-7,NA,TRBV15
TGTGCCAGCTCTCTCACAGGGGCCAGCAATCAGCCCCAGCATTTT,CASSLTGASNQPQHF,NA,TRBJ1-5,TRBD1,TRBV18
TGCGCCAGCAGCCCGGTTCAGGGTTTTGTCGGGGAGCTGTTTTTT,CASSPVQGFVGELFF,NA,TRBJ2-2,NA,TRBV5-1
TGTGCCAGCAGCCCTGGACAGGGGTCCCTGGAGACCCAGTACTTC,CASSPGQGSLETQYF,NA,TRBJ2-5,TRBD1,TRBV7-9
TGTGCCAGCAGTGAAGAGCGGGAGATCCAGTACTTC,CASSEEREIQYF,NA,TRBJ2-5,TRBD2,TRBV2
TGCGCCAGCAGCTTGTTCGTTTCCGGGGATACGCAGTATTTT,CASSLFVSGDTQYF,NA,TRBJ2-3,NA,TRBV5-1
TGTGCCAGCAGTTTAATAGACAGTGAAGCTTTCTTT,CASSLIDSEAFF,few,TRBJ1-1,NA,TRBV28
TGTGCCAGCAGCTTCGGAGGAAACACCGGGGAGCTGTTTTTT,CASSFGGNTGELFF,NA,TRBJ2-2,NA,TRBV7-9
TGTGCCAGTAAGGGACCAGGGGGCAGAGGGGAGCAGTACTTC,CASKGPGGRGEQYF,NA,TRBJ2-7,TRBD1,TRBV19
TGTGCCAGCAGAGGTCGTGGACAGTCCTACGAGCAGTACTTC,CASRGRGQSYEQYF,once,TRBJ2-7,NA,TRBV28
TGCGCCAGCAGCGCCCATGGCTCAAACATTCAGTACTTC,CASSAHGSNIQYF,NA,TRBJ2-4,NA,TRBV4-3
TGCGCCAGCAGCGAGACAGGGAACTCCTACGAGCAGTACTTC,CASSETGNSYEQYF,NA,TRBJ2-7,TRBD1,TRBV4-1